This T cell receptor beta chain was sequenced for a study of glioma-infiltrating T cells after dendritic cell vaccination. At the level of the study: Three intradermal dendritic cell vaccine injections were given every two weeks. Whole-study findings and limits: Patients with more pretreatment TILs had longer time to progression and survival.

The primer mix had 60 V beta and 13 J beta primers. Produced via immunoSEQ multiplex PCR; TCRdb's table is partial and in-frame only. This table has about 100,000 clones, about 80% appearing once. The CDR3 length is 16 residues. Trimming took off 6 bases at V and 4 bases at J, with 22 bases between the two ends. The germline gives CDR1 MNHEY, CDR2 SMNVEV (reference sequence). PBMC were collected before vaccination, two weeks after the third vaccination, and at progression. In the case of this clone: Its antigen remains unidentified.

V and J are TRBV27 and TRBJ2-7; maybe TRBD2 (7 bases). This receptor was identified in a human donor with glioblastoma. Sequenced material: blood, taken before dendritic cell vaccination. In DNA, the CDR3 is TGTGCCAGCAGCCCCTCGGGGGGCCTCTCTATTTACGAGCAGTACTTC. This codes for CASSPSGGLSIYEQYF.